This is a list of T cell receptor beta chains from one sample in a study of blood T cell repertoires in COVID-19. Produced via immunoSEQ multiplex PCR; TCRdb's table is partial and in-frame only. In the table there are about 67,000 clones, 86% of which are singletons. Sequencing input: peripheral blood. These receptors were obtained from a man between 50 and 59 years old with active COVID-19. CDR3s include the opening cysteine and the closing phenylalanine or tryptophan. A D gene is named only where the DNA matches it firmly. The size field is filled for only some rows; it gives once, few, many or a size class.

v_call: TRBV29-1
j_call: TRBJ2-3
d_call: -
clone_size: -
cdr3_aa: CSVDLGEDTQYF
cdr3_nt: TGCAGCGTTGATTTAGGGGAAGATACGCAGTATTTT

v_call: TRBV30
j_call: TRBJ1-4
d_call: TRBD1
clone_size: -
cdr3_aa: CAHRGSGEKLFF
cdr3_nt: TGTGCCCACAGGGGTTCTGGGGAAAAACTGTTTTTT

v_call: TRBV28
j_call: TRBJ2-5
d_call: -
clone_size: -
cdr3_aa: CASSLNGKGQQETQYF
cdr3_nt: TGTGCCAGCAGTTTAAATGGGAAAGGACAGCAAGAGACCCAGTACTTC

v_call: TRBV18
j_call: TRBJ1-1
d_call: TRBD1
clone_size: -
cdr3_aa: CASSPQGALNTEAFF
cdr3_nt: TGTGCCAGCTCACCTCAGGGGGCCCTGAACACTGAAGCTTTCTTT

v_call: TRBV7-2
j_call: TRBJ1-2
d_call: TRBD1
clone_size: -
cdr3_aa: CASSLEQGDYGYTF
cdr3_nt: TGTGCCAGCAGCTTAGAACAGGGGGACTATGGCTACACCTTC

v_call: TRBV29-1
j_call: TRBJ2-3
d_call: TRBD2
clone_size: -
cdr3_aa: CSVGGGIRTDTQYF
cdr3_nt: TGCAGCGTTGGCGGGGGGATACGCACAGATACGCAGTATTTT

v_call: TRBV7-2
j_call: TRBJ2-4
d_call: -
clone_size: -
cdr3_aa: CASSLVLAKNIQYF
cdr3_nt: TGTGCCAGCAGCTTAGTATTAGCCAAAAACATTCAGTACTTC

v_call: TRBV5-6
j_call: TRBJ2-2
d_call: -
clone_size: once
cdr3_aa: CASSLVGHGELFF
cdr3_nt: TGTGCCAGCAGCTTGGTCGGTCACGGGGAGCTGTTTTTT

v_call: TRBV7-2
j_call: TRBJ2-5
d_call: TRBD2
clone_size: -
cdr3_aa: CASSISGRGGTQYF
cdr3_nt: TGTGCCAGCAGCATTAGCGGGAGAGGGGGGACCCAGTACTTC

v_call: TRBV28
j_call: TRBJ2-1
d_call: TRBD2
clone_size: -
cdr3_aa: CASTGTRIPHEQFF
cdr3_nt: TGTGCCAGCACCGGGACTAGGATTCCCCATGAGCAGTTCTTC

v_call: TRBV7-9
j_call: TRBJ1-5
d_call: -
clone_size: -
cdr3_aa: CASSFGGGDQPQHF
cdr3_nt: TGTGCCAGCAGCTTTGGGGGCGGTGATCAGCCCCAGCATTTT